Reported below is one T cell receptor beta chain. This entry is derived from a study of blood T cell repertoires in COVID-19. Here immunoSEQ multiplex PCR was the method, and the copy in TCRdb shows in-frame clones only, minus some. The table lists some 250,000 clones, around 80% of them singletons. The source material was peripheral blood. This sequence originates from an elderly man with acute or convalescent COVID-19.

The CDR3 DNA reads as TGTGCCAGTAGTATAGGCAGGACAGGGGCGTTGAACATTCAGTACTTC. Its translation: CASSIGRTGALNIQYF. This chain joins TRBV19 and TRBJ2-4; TRBD1 matches at 9 bases. There are 16 residues in the CDR3. Germline lookup yields CDR1 LNHDA and CDR2 SQIVND (reference sequence). The trim removed 1 base at V and 7 bases at J, leaving 8 bases unmatched.